Listed below are T cell receptor beta chains from one sample, sequenced in a study of tumor and adjacent non-tumor tissue in lung cancer. Each CDR3 protein gets one entry after TCRdb re-called the multiplex PCR reads with MiXCR. The data hold some 100,000 distinct CDR3 sequences, with 80% observed a single time. The sample taken for sequencing was distant non-tumor lung tissue. Receptors were obtained from a man in his 60s with small cell lung cancer. Each CDR3 is given with its conserved first and last residue. The order of the fields is D gene, clone size, V gene, J gene, CDR3 DNA, CDR3 protein. D genes are given only for firm matches. Some rows mark clone size as missing; the rest say once, few, many or name a class of expanded clone.

D gene: -
clone size: -
V gene: TRBV6-4
J gene: TRBJ2-1
CDR3 DNA: TGTGCCAGCAGCAAACAGATGTGGGATGAGCAGTTCTTC
CDR3 protein: CASSKQMWDEQFF

D gene: -
clone size: -
V gene: TRBV6-5
J gene: TRBJ1-4
CDR3 DNA: TGTGCCAGCAGCGGGGGGGCCGTTAATGAAAAACTGTTTTTT
CDR3 protein: CASSGGAVNEKLFF

D gene: -
clone size: -
V gene: TRBV11-2
J gene: TRBJ2-7
CDR3 DNA: TGTGCCAGCAACTTAGGAGTCGGAGGCTACGAGCAATACTTC
CDR3 protein: CASNLGVGGYEQYF

D gene: -
clone size: -
V gene: TRBV11-3
J gene: TRBJ2-1
CDR3 DNA: TGTGCCAGCAGCTTACCAGGGGCCCAAATCCCTTACAATGAGCAGTTCTTC
CDR3 protein: CASSLPGAQIPYNEQFF

D gene: -
clone size: -
V gene: TRBV12-3/TRBV12-4
J gene: TRBJ2-1
CDR3 DNA: TGTGCCAGCAGATCCGCCAGGGGGGGATGCTCATACAATGAGCAGTTCTTC
CDR3 protein: CASRSARGGCSYNEQFF

D gene: -
clone size: -
V gene: TRBV6-5
J gene: TRBJ1-2
CDR3 DNA: TGTGGCAGCAGTCTGCAGATCGGGACAATCTATGGCTACACCTTC
CDR3 protein: CGSSLQIGTIYGYTF

D gene: TRBD1
clone size: once
V gene: TRBV6-6
J gene: TRBJ1-2
CDR3 DNA: TGTGCAAGCAGTAACAACCCCGGGACAGAGTATGGCTACACCTTC
CDR3 protein: CASSNNPGTEYGYTF

D gene: -
clone size: -
V gene: TRBV29-1
J gene: TRBJ1-2
CDR3 DNA: TGTTGCGTTGAAGATGATCGGGGCTATGGCTACACCTTC
CDR3 protein: CCVEDDRGYGYTF

D gene: TRBD1
clone size: few
V gene: TRBV29-1
J gene: TRBJ2-5
CDR3 DNA: TGCAGCGCAAATCCGGGACAGGGTTACCAAGAGACCCAGTACTTC
CDR3 protein: CSANPGQGYQETQYF

D gene: -
clone size: -
V gene: TRBV6-5
J gene: TRBJ1-6
CDR3 DNA: TGTGCCAACAGCGTTAGGAGTCAGGTTGATAATTCACCCCTCCACTTT
CDR3 protein: CANSVRSQVDNSPLHF

D gene: -
clone size: -
V gene: TRBV5-6
J gene: TRBJ2-3
CDR3 DNA: TGTGCCAGCAGCTCCGCTAGTAAGCTGGGGGATACACAGTATTTT
CDR3 protein: CASSSASKLGDTQYF

D gene: -
clone size: -
V gene: TRBV4-1
J gene: TRBJ2-7
CDR3 DNA: TGCGCCATCAGCCAGGGGGAGGGGCTTGGGTCCTATGAGCAGTACTTC
CDR3 protein: CAISQGEGLGSYEQYF

D gene: -
clone size: -
V gene: TRBV5-5
J gene: TRBJ1-1
CDR3 DNA: TGTGCCAGCAGCTTGCTGGGAACCACTGAAGCTTTATTT
CDR3 protein: CASSLLGTTEALF

D gene: -
clone size: -
V gene: TRBV20-1
J gene: TRBJ2-7
CDR3 DNA: TGCTGTGCTAGAGTAATGGACATGGGTTCGTGGGAGCAGTACTTC
CDR3 protein: CCARVMDMGSWEQYF

D gene: -
clone size: -
V gene: TRBV20-1
J gene: TRBJ1-1
CDR3 DNA: TGCAGTGCTAGAGATCCTGGGACCCACTCGATGCGGAACACTGAAGCTTTCTTT
CDR3 protein: CSARDPGTHSMRNTEAFF

D gene: -
clone size: -
V gene: TRBV12-3/TRBV12-4
J gene: TRBJ1-1
CDR3 DNA: TGTGCCAGTAGTTTCGGTCATGGGAAGGGGAACAGTGAAGCTTTCTTT
CDR3 protein: CASSFGHGKGNSEAFF

D gene: -
clone size: -
V gene: TRBV6-5
J gene: TRBJ2-2
CDR3 DNA: TGTGCCAGCAGTTACTCGGCGGGGTCTTATACCGGGGAGCTGTTTTTT
CDR3 protein: CASSYSAGSYTGELFF

D gene: TRBD2
clone size: -
V gene: TRBV12-3/TRBV12-4
J gene: TRBJ2-1
CDR3 DNA: TGTGCCAGCAGTCGGGGACTAGCGACCCGTGGGGGAAATGAGCAGTTCTTC
CDR3 protein: CASSRGLATRGGNEQFF

D gene: -
clone size: -
V gene: TRBV11-2
J gene: TRBJ2-1
CDR3 DNA: TGTACCAGCAGCTTAGAGGTAGGGTCGGTTGAGCAGTTCTTC
CDR3 protein: CTSSLEVGSVEQFF

D gene: TRBD1
clone size: once
V gene: TRBV11-2
J gene: TRBJ2-2
CDR3 DNA: TGTGCCAGCAGCGACTTGGGACAGGGCAACACCCGGGAGCTGTTTTTT
CDR3 protein: CASSDLGQGNTRELFF

D gene: -
clone size: -
V gene: TRBV29-1
J gene: TRBJ2-2
CDR3 DNA: TGCAGCGTTGGGGGGGTACCCGGGGAGCCGTTTTTT
CDR3 protein: CSVGGVPGEPFF

D gene: -
clone size: many
V gene: TRBV20-1
J gene: TRBJ2-5
CDR3 DNA: TGCAGTGCTAGAGATCCCCGAATCCCCGGGTGGCAAGAGACCCAGTACTTC
CDR3 protein: CSARDPRIPGWQETQYF

D gene: -
clone size: -
V gene: TRBV7-9
J gene: TRBJ2-7
CDR3 DNA: TGTGCCAGCACCCCATCTCGTGAGCAGTACTTC
CDR3 protein: CASTPSREQYF

D gene: -
clone size: -
V gene: TRBV29-1
J gene: TRBJ2-3
CDR3 DNA: TGCAGCGTTGAATTACGTCGCGGGGGCACAGATACGCAGTATTTT
CDR3 protein: CSVELRRGGTDTQYF

D gene: TRBD1
clone size: -
V gene: TRBV6-6
J gene: TRBJ2-7
CDR3 DNA: TGTTTCAGCAGTCCAAATCAACAGGGGGTTCTTTCCTACGAGCAGTACTTC
CDR3 protein: CFSSPNQQGVLSYEQYF

D gene: -
clone size: once
V gene: TRBV6-5
J gene: TRBJ2-4
CDR3 DNA: TGTGCCAGCAGTCTCACGGGGGCCAAAGACATTGAGTACTTC
CDR3 protein: CASSLTGAKDIEYF

D gene: -
clone size: -
V gene: TRBV6-5
J gene: TRBJ1-2
CDR3 DNA: TGTGTCAGCAGTTACTCGGGGAGGGGCGCAAATGGCTACACCTTC
CDR3 protein: CVSSYSGRGANGYTF

D gene: -
clone size: -
V gene: TRBV20-1
J gene: TRBJ1-5
CDR3 DNA: TGCAGTGCCGCCGCTGGGGGGGATATCAAACAGCCCCAGCATTTT
CDR3 protein: CSAAAGGDIKQPQHF

D gene: -
clone size: few
V gene: TRBV5-1
J gene: TRBJ2-1
CDR3 DNA: TGCGCCAGCAGCTTGGAGTCTAGTTGGCACAAAGAGCAGTTCTTC
CDR3 protein: CASSLESSWHKEQFF

D gene: TRBD2
clone size: -
V gene: TRBV12-3/TRBV12-4
J gene: TRBJ2-2
CDR3 DNA: TGTGCCAGCAATAGAGGGAGGGAGAACACCAGGGAGCTGTTTTTT
CDR3 protein: CASNRGRENTRELFF

D gene: TRBD2
clone size: once
V gene: TRBV6-2/TRBV6-3
J gene: TRBJ2-1
CDR3 DNA: TGTGCCAGCAGTTACTCGATTGCACCTAGCGGGACGTACAATGAGCAGTTCTTC
CDR3 protein: CASSYSIAPSGTYNEQFF

D gene: -
clone size: many
V gene: TRBV29-1
J gene: TRBJ2-7
CDR3 DNA: TGCAGCGTTGGAGGGCAGGGGTTAACCTACGAGCAGTACTTC
CDR3 protein: CSVGGQGLTYEQYF

D gene: -
clone size: -
V gene: TRBV10-2
J gene: TRBJ2-1
CDR3 DNA: TGCGCCACTACTTGGGACTCCTACAATGAGCAGTTCTTC
CDR3 protein: CATTWDSYNEQFF

D gene: TRBD1
clone size: -
V gene: TRBV6-5
J gene: TRBJ2-3
CDR3 DNA: TGTGCCAGCAGTTCTGGACAGGGAAGAGGGAGGGATACGCAGTATTTT
CDR3 protein: CASSSGQGRGRDTQYF

D gene: -
clone size: -
V gene: TRBV6-2/TRBV6-3
J gene: TRBJ1-5
CDR3 DNA: TGTGACAGCAGTCCTATACAGCAGTCCCAGCATTTT
CDR3 protein: CDSSPIQQSQHF

D gene: -
clone size: -
V gene: TRBV12-3/TRBV12-4
J gene: TRBJ1-2
CDR3 DNA: TGTGCCACCAGTTTACAGGAACGGTTGGATTCTAACTATGGCTACACCTTC
CDR3 protein: CATSLQERLDSNYGYTF